A single sample is the source of the 6 T cell receptor beta chains below, sequenced in a study of control samples from healthy donors and cancer patients. The data were produced by immunoSEQ multiplex PCR, yet TCRdb's version contains in-frame clones alone and is incomplete. The sample yields roughly 370,000 clones, over 75% seen once. Sample: PBMCs. The receptor source for this set is a man in his forties with head and neck cancer.

The J gene is TRBJ2-2, the V gene TRBV19, with D uncertain. The CDR3 extends over 12 amino acids. The germline V and J ends were trimmed by 5 bases and 7 bases, with 8 bases remaining between them. Germline V lookup: CDR1 LNHDA, CDR2 SQIVND (reference sequence). The CDR3 is CASSPPVGELFF. The CDR3 bases are TGTGCCAGTAGTCCCCCTGTCGGGGAGCTGTTTTTT.

The chain uses TRBV30 and TRBJ2-3, with TRBD2 as a possible D gene (5 bases). Germline V gene sequence: CDR1 GTSNPN, CDR2 SVGIG (reference sequence). The CDR3 extends over 15 amino acids. Trimming left V 4 bases short and J 2 bases short, with 16 bases between. This chain's CDR3 is CAWTTDSPPTDTQYF. Written as DNA, the CDR3 is TGTGCCTGGACGACGGACTCCCCCCCCACAGATACGCAGTATTTT.

CDR3 sequence reads: CSVEVRGLNYEQYF. The CDR3 DNA follows: TGCAGCGTTGAAGTCAGGGGACTGAACTACGAGCAGTACTTC. The gene calls are TRBV29-1 and TRBJ2-7; tentatively, D is TRBD1 or TRBD2 (6 bases each). CDR3 length: 14 residues. Trimming cost V 1 base and J 3 bases, with 13 bases left between them. Germline lookup yields CDR1 SQVTM and CDR2 ANQGSEA.

The chain couples TRBV30 to TRBJ2-1; D perhaps matches TRBD2 (6 bases). CDR3 length equals 14 residues. In germline, CDR1 is GTSNPN, CDR2 SVGIG (reference sequence). Trimming removed 5 bases at V and 7 bases at J, with 18 bases between. The CDR3 nucleotides read TGTGCCTGGGTGGGACTTCGGTCTCGTAATGAGCAGTTCTTC. Protein sequence: CAWVGLRSRNEQFF.

CDR3 nucleotides: TGTGCCACCAGTGATTTGGGGCTTGAGGAGACCCAGTACTTC. It encodes CATSDLGLEETQYF. The rearrangement uses TRBV24-1 and TRBJ2-5; no clear D gene. V was trimmed by 0 bases and J by 5 bases, leaving 9 bases between them. This CDR3 contains 14 residues. Germline CDR1 is KGHDR and CDR2 is SFDVKD.

CDR3 nucleotide sequence: TGTGCCAGCAGCCAAGATACGGGGCTAAGCAATCAGCCCCAGCATTTT. It translates to CASSQDTGLSNQPQHF. This chain joins TRBV14 and TRBJ1-5, with D maybe TRBD1 (5 bases). The V gene's germline CDR1 is SGHDN and CDR2 FVKESK. Trimming left V 0 bases short and J 1 base short, with 10 bases between. This CDR3 spans 16 amino acids.